This T cell receptor beta chain derives from a study of T cell repertoires in cytomegalovirus infection. About the research overall: The public TCR beta signatures pointed to both CMV infection and matching HLA type. Study findings and constraints: HLA-C-restricted CMV clonotypes gave the most frequent clonotype in two of eight donors.

TCRdb used MiXCR to reprocess the reads, holding one entry per CDR3 protein. The sample carries hundreds of thousands of distinct CDR3 sequences, 15% to 20% recorded once. The length of the CDR3 is 12 residues. Germline CDR1 and CDR2: SGHVS and FQNEAQ. Trimming took off 5 bases at V and 6 bases at J, with 8 bases between the two ends. The table lists this clonotype with many counts. The antigen remains undetermined. V gene TRBV7-8 combines with J gene TRBJ2-4, with a tentative D call TRBD1 (6 bases). The sequenced material came from PBMCs. The clonotype originates from a human donor in good health (CMV status not recorded). Some clones in this sample may be carry-over from other donors' samples. CDR3 DNA: TGTGCCAGCAGCCCAGGGGTAAACATTCAGTACTTC. Its protein product is CASSPGVNIQYF.